Below, 18 T cell receptor beta chains from the same sample are listed, as sequenced in a study of shared clonotypes between healthy human individuals. Data came from immunoSEQ multiplex PCR; TCRdb stores just in-frame clones and leaves some out. The sample has tens of thousands of clones; about 65% are singletons. Sequences were obtained from memory CD8+ T cells sorted from blood. As to subset: CD45RO+ cells pooled with CCR7-negative TemRA cells. These receptors were taken from a man aged 25 to 40 in good health.

Points on this clone: The sample contains more than one DNA sequence encoding this CDR3. The chain couples TRBV29-1 to TRBJ1-1, with D hard to call. Looked up from germline, CDR1 is SQVTM and CDR2 is ANQGSEA. Trimming shortened V by 4 bases and J by 1 base, and 7 bases separated the two germline ends. This CDR3 region has 12 residues. CDR3 protein: CSVGPGNTEAFF. The CDR3 coding sequence is TGCAGCGTTGGGCCGGGGAACACTGAAGCTTTCTTT.

This clone was seen a handful of times. DNA of the CDR3: TGTGCCACCAGCAGGGACGACAGGGAATACACTGAAGCTTTCTTT. Protein product: CATSRDDREYTEAFF. V is TRBV15 and J is TRBJ1-1, with 7 bases identical to TRBD1. J lost 3 bases, V lost 3 bases, and 7 bases had no gene match. Germline V lookup: CDR1 LNHNV, CDR2 YYDKDF (reference sequence). This CDR3 spans 15 amino acids.

This clone was picked up many times. The J gene is TRBJ2-7, the V gene TRBV10-3; D remains unclear. Deletions cut 3 bases from V and 4 bases from J, with 7 bases between. The V gene's germline CDR1 is ENHRY and CDR2 SYGVKD. There are 12 residues in the CDR3. Here the CDR3 reads CAISDITYEQYF. CDR3 coding DNA: TGTGCCATCAGTGATATCACGTACGAGCAGTACTTC.

V and J are TRBV28 and TRBJ1-5; 10 bases are a match to TRBD1. The V gene's germline CDR1 is MDHEN and CDR2 SYDVKM. The trim removed 2 bases at V and 5 bases at J, leaving 3 bases unmatched. The CDR3 extends over 15 amino acids. The CDR3 loop reads CASSLGTGVHQPQHF. The CDR3 DNA is TGTGCCAGCAGTTTAGGGACAGGGGTGCATCAGCCCCAGCATTTT. Variable domain in full (rest from reference TRBV28 and TRBJ1-5): DVKVTQSSRYLVKRTGEKVFLECVQDMDHENMFWYRQDPGLGLRLIYFSYDVKMKEKGDIPEGYSVSREKKERFSLILESASTNQTSMYLCASSLGTGVHQPQHFGDGTRLSIL.

The gene calls are TRBV6-4 and TRBJ2-3, with 8 bases identical to TRBD2. The length of the CDR3 is 15 residues. After removal of 6 bases from V and 2 bases from J, the junction contained 7 bases not matched to a gene. Germline CDR1 reads MRHNA; CDR2 reads SNTAGT. The CDR3 here is CASSVTSGYTDTQYF. The CDR3 region has the DNA TGTGCCAGCAGCGTCACTAGCGGATACACAGATACGCAGTATTTT.

This clone was detected a few times. This chain uses TRBV4-1 with TRBJ2-7; D gene ambiguous. Per the germline V gene, CDR1 is MGHRA and CDR2 is YSYEKL. This CDR3 is built from 13 residues. Deletions cut 5 bases from V and 7 bases from J, with 15 bases between. This chain's CDR3 is CASSSGVGYEQYF. CDR3 DNA: TGCGCCAGCAGCTCTGGTGTAGGCTATGAGCAGTACTTC.

The V and J genes are TRBV7-8 and TRBJ2-7; D might be TRBD1 or TRBD2, each matching 5 bases. The CDR3 runs to 17 residues. The ends were cut back, 5 bases at V and 2 bases at J, with 22 bases in the middle. Germline V lookup: CDR1 SGHVS, CDR2 FQNEAQ. The CDR3 reads CASSPKSGRPLTYEQYF. The CDR3 nucleotides read TGTGCCAGCAGCCCTAAGTCGGGGCGGCCCTTGACCTACGAGCAGTACTTC.

The chain is built from TRBV5-4 and TRBJ2-7, with D possibly matching TRBD1 (10 bases). With 4 bases removed from V and 2 bases from J, the gap between germline ends came to 25 bases. Germline V gene sequence: CDR1 SGHNT, CDR2 YYREEE (reference sequence). The CDR3 runs to 18 residues. As DNA, the CDR3 is TGTGCCAGCAGCCCCGGGACAGGGGTGCTAGCGGGAACCTACGAGCAGTACTTC. Translated, it gives CASSPGTGVLAGTYEQYF.

The V call is TRBV7-6, the J call TRBJ2-5; D is perhaps TRBD1 or TRBD2 (5 bases each). There are 14 residues in the CDR3. V was cut by 5 bases and J by 5 bases, with 15 bases left in between. Germline CDR1 is SGHVS and CDR2 is FNYEAQ. The CDR3 spells CASSPPRGPETQYF. CDR3 coding DNA: TGTGCCAGCAGCCCCCCAAGGGGACCCGAGACCCAGTACTTC. The whole variable domain, remainder taken from reference TRBV7-6 and TRBJ2-5, is GAGVSQSPRYKVTKRGQDVALRCDPISGHVSLYWYRQALGQGPEFLTYFNYEAQQDKSGLPNDRFSAERPEGSISTLTIQRTEQRDSAMYRCASSPPRGPETQYFGPGTRLLVL.

The CDR3 DNA reads TGTGCCAGCAGTTTTGCGGGAAGCAATCAGCCCCAGCATTTT. Protein sequence: CASSFAGSNQPQHF. This sequence joins TRBV27 and TRBJ1-5; D is unclear. Trimming pared 3 bases from V and 1 base from J, leaving 7 bases between. CDR1 and CDR2 from the germline V gene are MNHEY and SMNVEV (reference sequence). CDR3 length: 14 amino acids.

The chain couples TRBV9 to TRBJ2-2; no firm D call. This CDR3 is 11 amino acids long. The germline V and J ends were trimmed by 4 bases and 3 bases, with 1 base remaining between them. From germline, CDR1 is SGDLS and CDR2 YYNGEE. In DNA form, the CDR3 reads TGTGCCAGCAGCTACACCGGGGAGCTGTTTTTT. This gives the protein CASSYTGELFF.

By sample fraction, this clone is medium-sized. This chain links TRBV18 with TRBJ2-3; D perhaps matches TRBD2 (7 bases). Germline-derived CDR1 and CDR2 are KGHSH and LQKENI. The CDR3 runs to 14 residues. Trimming removed 2 bases at V and 10 bases at J, with 16 bases between. The CDR3 region has the DNA TGTGCCAGCTCACCAGTTTTATCGGGGGGCTCGCAGTATTTT. It encodes CASSPVLSGGSQYF. The variable domain in full, with the rest retrieved from reference TRBV18 and TRBJ2-3, is NAGVMQNPRHLVRRRGQEARLRCSPMKGHSHVYWYRQLPEEGLKFMVYLQKENIIDESGMPKERFSAEFPKEGPSILRIQQVVRGDSAAYFCASSPVLSGGSQYFGPGTRLTVL.

The chain has TRBV7-9 and TRBJ2-1; 7 positions match TRBD1. Germline V CDR1 and CDR2: SEHNR, FQNEAQ (reference sequence). V trimming: 1 base; J trimming: 6 bases; junction bases outside the gene matches: 6. The CDR3 extends over 15 amino acids. The chain's CDR3 is CASSLDTGEPNEQFF. The CDR3 DNA follows: TGTGCCAGCAGCTTAGATACAGGGGAGCCCAATGAGCAGTTCTTC.

This clone was observed once. The chain has TRBV13 and TRBJ1-5; 8 bases match TRBD1. This CDR3 region has 17 residues. Trimming removed 2 bases from V and 0 bases from J; junction bases left unmatched: 6. CDR1 and CDR2 from the germline V gene are PRHDT and FYEKMQ (reference sequence). The CDR3 DNA reads as TGTGCCAGCAGCTTACGGACAGGGCTGGTTAGCAATCAGCCCCAGCATTTT. Amino acid sequence: CASSLRTGLVSNQPQHF.

Ten or more counts support this clone. J is TRBJ2-1 and V is TRBV7-9; D gene ambiguous. Trimming removed 7 bases from V and 4 bases from J, with 17 bases in between. CDR1 is SEHNR, CDR2 FQNEAQ, per germline (reference sequence). CDR3 length: 15 residues. The CDR3 spells CASTVDRVGYNEQFF. DNA for the CDR3: TGTGCCAGCACCGTGGACCGGGTGGGGTACAATGAGCAGTTCTTC. Full variable domain (missing parts from reference TRBV7-9 and TRBJ2-1): DTGVSQNPRHKITKRGQNVTFRCDPISEHNRLYWYRQTLGQGPEFLTYFQNEAQLEKSRLLSDRFSAERPKGSFSTLEIQRTEQGDSAMYLCASTVDRVGYNEQFFGPGTRLTVL.

The chain links TRBV9 to TRBJ1-5, with 7 bases matching TRBD1. The CDR3 consists of 15 residues. V was pared by 3 bases and J by 0 bases, with 3 bases of the junction left unmatched. Germline assignment: CDR1 SGDLS and CDR2 YYNGEE. The DNA for the CDR3 is TGTGCCAGCAGCGAGGGACAGCATAGCAATCAGCCCCAGCATTTT. Amino acids: CASSEGQHSNQPQHF.

The V call is TRBV7-8, the J call TRBJ2-7; no clear D. Germline-derived CDR1 and CDR2 are SGHVS and FQNEAQ. V was trimmed by 2 bases and J by 0 bases, leaving 11 bases between them. The CDR3 spans 15 residues. As DNA, the CDR3 is TGTGCCAGCAGCTTATTCGATTCAGGCTCCTACGAGCAGTACTTC. It specifies CASSLFDSGSYEQYF.

Concerning this clone itself: With only one base between it and a far larger clone, this is likely a read error. Other DNA sequences of this sample code for an identical CDR3. The chain is built from TRBV28 and TRBJ2-7; no definite D call. V lost 4 bases, J lost 4 bases, and 5 bases lay in between. The CDR3 extends over 11 amino acids. CDR1 is MDHEN, CDR2 SYDVKM, per germline. The CDR3 coding sequence is TGTGCCAGCAGTTCAGTATACGAGCAGTACTTC. This sequence encodes CASSSVYEQYF.